This T cell receptor (beta chain) is from a study of shared T cell receptors in the human thymus. With regard to this clone: In the same sample, other DNA sequences code for this CDR3.

Germline CDR1 is SEHNR and CDR2 is FQNEAQ (reference sequence). V gave up 1 base and J gave up 2 bases, with 6 bases separating them. The CDR3 loop spans 13 amino acids. Assay used: immunoSEQ multiplex PCR; TCRdb lists only in-frame clones, some missing. The sample consists of about 660,000 clones, approximately 87% of them appearing once. The same data also went into a second study, on human thymus T cells. This second study says: Resections from corrective heart surgery supplied the thymus tissue.

The sample was thymocytes. This sequence originates from a boy younger than two with a congenital heart defect. The V call is TRBV7-9, the J call TRBJ2-7, with D possibly matching TRBD1 (6 bases). CDR3 DNA sequence: TGTGCCAGCAGCTTAGAGGGGGCCTACGAGCAGTACTTC. This codes for CASSLEGAYEQYF.